Following are 12 T cell receptor beta chains from one sample sequenced in a study of PD-1 blockade in classical Hodgkin lymphoma. Brentuximab vedotin exposure varied, and every patient relapsed after autologous stem cell transplantation. Measured with immunoSEQ multiplex PCR; TCRdb has only the in-frame clones, and not every one. The table lists approximately 26,000 clones, around 86% of them singletons. Sequenced material: peripheral blood mononuclear cells (PBMCs), taken before the second cycle of nivolumab. The receptors derive from a human donor with classical Hodgkin lymphoma.

This chain uses TRBV2 with TRBJ2-5, with TRBD2 matching 10 bases. Germline CDR1 and CDR2: SNHLY and FYNNEI. The CDR3 has 14 residues. Trimming removed 6 bases from V and 4 bases from J; junction bases left unmatched: 5. For the CDR3, the DNA is TGTGCCAGCAGCCTAGCGGGGGCAGGAGAGACCCAGTACTTC. It is translated as CASSLAGAGETQYF.

The V gene is TRBV28, the J gene TRBJ1-1, with D possibly matching TRBD1 (6 bases). The length of the CDR3 is 12 residues. Germline lookup yields CDR1 MDHEN and CDR2 SYDVKM. The V end lost 7 bases, the J end lost 4 bases, and 10 bases lay between the germline ends. CDR3 sequence reads: CASTRGTTEAFF. DNA for the CDR3: TGTGCCAGCACTAGGGGGACCACTGAAGCTTTCTTT.

The chain employs TRBV5-4 and TRBJ2-5; 10 nucleotides line up with TRBD2. The CDR3 has 15 residues. Germline trimming cut 2 bases from V and 4 bases from J; bases unmatched to any gene: 5. The germline gives CDR1 SGHNT, CDR2 YYREEE (reference sequence). The CDR3: CASSLSSGGLETQYF. The CDR3 nucleotides read TGTGCCAGCAGCTTATCTAGCGGGGGTTTAGAGACCCAGTACTTC.

This clone was found once. The junction and the germline gene differ at one end; a read error may be behind it. This chain uses TRBV7-2 with TRBJ2-5; tentatively, D is TRBD2 (7 bases). The CDR3 contains 17 residues. Per germline, CDR1 SGHTA and CDR2 FQGNSA. DNA for the CDR3: TGTGCCAGCAGCCTAGCCGGGGGGCGAGGTGCTATAGAGACCCAGTACTTC. Translation: CASSLAGGRGAIETQYF.

The rearrangement links TRBV28 to TRBJ2-3; D remains ambiguous. The CDR3 is made up of 15 amino acids. Germline V gives CDR1 MDHEN, CDR2 SYDVKM. Trimming left V 3 bases short and J 2 bases short, with 12 bases between. CDR3 sequence (DNA): TGTGCCAGCAGTTTCTCGCGGACGCTCACAGATACGCAGTATTTT. Residues: CASSFSRTLTDTQYF.

The rearrangement links TRBV7-8 to TRBJ2-4; maybe TRBD2 (5 bases). The CDR3 has 14 residues. Per the germline V gene, CDR1 is SGHVS and CDR2 is FQNEAQ. Trimming shortened V by 3 bases and J by 4 bases, and 10 bases separated the two germline ends. The CDR3 loop is CASSLDSLKNIQYF. The CDR3 bases are TGTGCCAGCAGCTTGGACTCGTTAAAAAACATTCAGTACTTC.

This chain connects TRBV4-1 to TRBJ2-7; 7 bases are shared with TRBD1. The length of the CDR3 is 15 residues. CDR1 is MGHRA and CDR2 is YSYEKL in the germline V gene. Losses at the gene ends were 6 bases for V and 1 base for J; bases not matched to a gene: 9. The CDR3 sequence is CASRGQLTASYEQYF. CDR3 nucleotide sequence: TGCGCCAGCAGGGGACAGCTTACGGCATCCTACGAGCAGTACTTC.

The V gene is TRBV2, the J gene TRBJ2-7, with TRBD1 matching 10 bases. There are 15 residues in the CDR3. The V gene end was trimmed by 4 bases and the J gene end by 7 bases; junction bases not matched to a gene: 10. Germline V gene data show CDR1 as SNHLY and CDR2 as FYNNEI. The CDR3 coding sequence is TGTGCCAGCAGTGGGCAGGACAGGGGGGGCGGGGAGCAGTACTTC. It specifies CASSGQDRGGGEQYF.

The rearrangement joins TRBV6-1 to TRBJ1-5; unclear D gene. CDR1 and CDR2 (germline): MNHNS, SASEGT. CDR3 length equals 12 residues. The ends were cut back, 6 bases at V and 5 bases at J, with 8 bases in the middle. This chain's CDR3 is CASRHGDQPQHF. As DNA, the CDR3 is TGTGCCAGCAGACACGGTGATCAGCCCCAGCATTTT.

The chain carries TRBV18 and TRBJ1-2, with D possibly being TRBD1 (5 bases). This CDR3 spans 13 amino acids. V was clipped by 5 bases and J by 5 bases, with 12 bases between them. From germline, CDR1 is KGHSH and CDR2 LQKENI. The CDR3 here is CASSVDSFYGYTF. CDR3 DNA: TGTGCCAGCTCAGTCGACAGCTTTTATGGCTACACCTTC.

The chain has TRBV7-9 and TRBJ2-1; D is undetermined. V was trimmed by 5 bases and J by 7 bases, leaving 12 bases between them. This CDR3 region has 13 residues. Germline V CDR1 and CDR2: SEHNR, FQNEAQ (reference sequence). The CDR3 region is CASSANSRNEQFF. Here the CDR3 DNA reads TGTGCCAGCAGCGCAAATTCTCGGAATGAGCAGTTCTTC. Using reference TRBV7-9 and TRBJ2-1 for the parts outside the CDR3, the full variable domain is DTGVSQNPRHKITKRGQNVTFRCDPISEHNRLYWYRQTLGQGPEFLTYFQNEAQLEKSRLLSDRFSAERPKGSFSTLEIQRTEQGDSAMYLCASSANSRNEQFFGPGTRLTVL.

The rearrangement joins TRBV5-4 to TRBJ1-1; D may be TRBD1 (5 bases). The CDR3 has 11 residues. Germline CDR1 and CDR2: SGHNT and YYREEE (reference sequence). Trimming took 9 bases from V and 8 from J, leaving 14 bases between them. This chain's CDR3 is CATRWGEEAFF. The CDR3 nucleotides are TGTGCCACTCGCTGGGGGGAGGAAGCTTTCTTT. The full variable domain, in which reference TRBV5-4 and TRBJ1-1 provide the parts outside the CDR3, is ETGVTQSPTHLIKTRGQQVTLRCSSQSGHNTVSWYQQALGQGPQFIFQYYREEENGRGNFPPRFSGLQFPNYSSELNVNALELDDSALYLCATRWGEEAFFGQGTRLTVV.